The clone carrying this T cell receptor beta chain appeared a few times. What it binds is unknown. A clone one base away is much larger, so this may be a read error. PCR was performed a second time for about 7 to 11 cycles using a sample-barcoded 5' primer and a J-beta primer mix. TCRdb itself ran the 5' RACE reads through MiXCR, one entry per CDR3 protein. The table has some 1.8 million distinct CDR3 sequences, about 39% seen once. Trimming removed 3 bases at V and 6 bases at J, with 13 bases between. Germline assignment: CDR1 SGHKS and CDR2 YYEKEE (reference sequence). The CDR3 covers 13 residues. The entry originates in a study of blood T cells in healthy people across ages. Study overall: Template switching retrieved approximately one barcoded beta molecule for each two T cells.

Study outcomes and limitations: Among long-lived donors, naive CD4+ cells were more numerous and diversity higher than in aged donors.

The source of this sequence is a human donor in good health. J is TRBJ2-7 and V is TRBV5-5; D not certain. Sequencing was performed on blood. CDR3 protein: CASSSRNGREQYF. The DNA of the CDR3 is TGTGCCAGCAGCTCCCGGAACGGGCGCGAGCAGTACTTC.